Presented here are 4 T cell receptor beta chains from one specimen sequenced in a study of post-analysis software for immune sequencing data. The authors incorporated unique molecular identifiers into the TCR beta cDNA libraries. TCRdb reprocessed the PCR reads with MiXCR, giving one entry per CDR3 protein. The table shows roughly 620,000 distinct CDR3 sequences, with 40% to 50% occurring only once. No antigen is known for these receptors. Regarding the study as a whole: Roughly 5 TRBV segments, including TRBV5-6, TRBV5-1 and TRBV20-1, were more frequent in patients than controls.

The sample taken for sequencing was blood. The receptor set was obtained from a girl between 10 and 17 years old with multiple sclerosis.

V and J are TRBV20-1 and TRBJ1-1; D may be TRBD1 (5 bases). Germline CDR1 reads DFQATT; CDR2 reads SNEGSKA (reference sequence). The CDR3 is 14 amino acids. The V gene lost 5 bases and the J gene lost 10 bases, with 23 bases spanning the gap. The CDR3: CSADSPGPMGTAFF. The CDR3 coding sequence is TGCAGTGCTGACTCACCGGGACCGATGGGAACAGCTTTCTTT.

The chain carries TRBV7-9 and TRBJ2-1; D perhaps matches TRBD2 (7 bases). Germline loops: CDR1 SEHNR, CDR2 FQNEAQ (reference sequence). Trimming left V 4 bases short and J 3 bases short, with 16 bases between. The CDR3 covers 16 residues. The CDR3 reads CASSSGASGHYNEQFF. The CDR3 DNA reads TGTGCCAGCAGCTCAGGGGCTAGCGGACACTACAATGAGCAGTTCTTC.

CDR3 region: CASVERTPYEQYF. As DNA, the CDR3 is TGTGCCAGCGTCGAACGGACCCCCTACGAGCAGTACTTC. This chain uses TRBV6-2 or TRBV6-3 with TRBJ2-7; D uncertain. The germline CDR1 and CDR2 sequences are MNHEY and SVGEGT. The CDR3 extends over 13 amino acids. V dropped 8 bases and J dropped 2 bases, with 13 bases sitting between them.

V and J are TRBV5-1 and TRBJ2-5; D ambiguous. The germline V gene has CDR1 SGHRS and CDR2 YFSETQ. V was clipped by 5 bases and J by 3 bases, with 11 bases between them. The CDR3 is 13 residues long. CDR3 bases: TGCGCCAGCAGTTTTTCCCCCAAAGAGACCCAGTACTTC. Amino acid sequence: CASSFSPKETQYF.